This T cell receptor beta chain was sequenced during a study of Graves' ophthalmopathy and Graves' hyperthyroidism. Whole-study results and caveats: Most thyroid-expanded clonotypes exceeding 0.001 frequency were also found in blood. From stable hyperthyroidism, ophthalmopathy was separated by a 13-signature model with around 90% sensitivity and more than 75% specificity.

This clonotype has only one observation. Its target is unknown. Possible read error: a much larger clone is one base away. CDR3 size: 17 residues. CDR1 GTSNPN and CDR2 SVGIG come from the germline V gene (reference sequence). The TCR beta CDR3 regions underwent amplification from RNA transcripts. RT-PCR was first run with HTBI primers, then multiplex PCR in a second round. MiXCR was run by TCRdb on the multiplex PCR reads, yielding one entry per CDR3 protein. The sample shows hundreds of thousands of distinct CDR3 sequences, under 25% of them seen only once. This chain uses TRBV30 with TRBJ1-2; D is undetermined. The receptor comes from a woman in her late teens or twenties with stable Graves' hyperthyroidism. Input material: peripheral blood. Here the CDR3 DNA reads TGTGCCTGGAGTATCCTCGGGAAAGGAATAACTATGTATGGCTTCACCTTC. Its protein is CAWSILGKGITMYGFTF.